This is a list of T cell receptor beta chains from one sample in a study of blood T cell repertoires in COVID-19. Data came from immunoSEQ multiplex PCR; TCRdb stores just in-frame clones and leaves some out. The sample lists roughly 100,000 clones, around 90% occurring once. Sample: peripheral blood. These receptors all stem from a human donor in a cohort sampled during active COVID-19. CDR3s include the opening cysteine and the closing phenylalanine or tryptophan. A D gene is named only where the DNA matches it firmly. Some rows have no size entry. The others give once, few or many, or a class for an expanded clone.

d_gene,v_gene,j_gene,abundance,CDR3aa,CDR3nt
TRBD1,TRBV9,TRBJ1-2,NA,CASSVADRVGPYGYTF,TGTGCCAGCAGCGTAGCGGACAGGGTAGGGCCCTATGGCTACACCTTC
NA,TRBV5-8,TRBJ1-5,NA,CASSLRGRGNQPQHF,TGTGCCAGCAGCTTGAGGGGAAGGGGAAATCAGCCCCAGCATTTT
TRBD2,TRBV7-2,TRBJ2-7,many,CASHPTGGSYEQYF,TGTGCCAGCCACCCGACGGGGGGTTCCTACGAGCAGTACTTC
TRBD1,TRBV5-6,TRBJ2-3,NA,CASSSTDRGVWQYF,TGTGCCAGCAGCTCCACCGACAGGGGGGTTTGGCAGTATTTT
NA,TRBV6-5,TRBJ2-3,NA,CASTRTGADTQYF,TGTGCCAGCACCAGGACGGGGGCAGATACGCAGTATTTT
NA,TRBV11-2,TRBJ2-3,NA,CASSLGPGGATDTQYF,TGTGCCAGCAGCTTAGGTCCCGGAGGCGCCACAGATACGCAGTATTTT
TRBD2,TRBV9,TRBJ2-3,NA,CASSVRGGISTDTQYF,TGTGCCAGCAGCGTTCGCGGGGGGATTAGCACAGATACGCAGTATTTT
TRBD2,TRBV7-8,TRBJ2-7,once,CASSLLAGSYEQYF,TGTGCCAGCAGCTTACTAGCGGGATCCTACGAGCAGTACTTC
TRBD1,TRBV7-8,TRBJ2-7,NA,CASSLVQGARYEQYF,TGTGCCAGCAGCTTAGTGCAGGGGGCGCGGTACGAGCAGTACTTC
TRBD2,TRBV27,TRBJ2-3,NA,CASSLGVASSGSHTQYF,TGTGCCAGCAGTTTAGGGGTCGCGTCTAGCGGCAGCCATACGCAGTATTTT
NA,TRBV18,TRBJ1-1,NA,CASSPPGGVNTEAFF,TGTGCCAGCTCACCACCTGGAGGGGTGAACACTGAAGCTTTCTTT
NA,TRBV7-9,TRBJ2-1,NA,CASSSDFYPSLEQFF,TGTGCCAGCAGCTCAGACTTCTACCCCTCCTTGGAGCAGTTCTTC
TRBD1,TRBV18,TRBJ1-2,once,CASSPEQGANYGYTF,TGTGCCAGCTCACCAGAACAGGGGGCTAACTATGGCTACACCTTC
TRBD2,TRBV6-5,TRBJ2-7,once,CASSYRTSGGLGEQYF,TGTGCCAGCAGTTACCGTACTAGCGGGGGATTGGGCGAGCAGTACTTC
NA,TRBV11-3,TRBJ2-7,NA,CASSLGPGSSYEQYF,TGTGCCAGCAGCTTAGGACCAGGAAGCTCCTACGAGCAGTACTTC
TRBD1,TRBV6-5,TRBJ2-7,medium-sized,CASSPFTGGEQYF,TGTGCCAGCAGTCCATTTACAGGGGGCGAGCAGTACTTC
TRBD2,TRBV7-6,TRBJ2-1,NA,CASSYSSGRSYNEQFF,TGTGCCAGCAGCTACTCCAGCGGGAGATCGTACAATGAGCAGTTCTTC
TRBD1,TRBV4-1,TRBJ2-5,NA,CASSQESQGVVRFQETQYF,TGCGCCAGCAGCCAAGAGAGTCAGGGGGTGGTGCGCTTCCAAGAGACCCAGTACTTC
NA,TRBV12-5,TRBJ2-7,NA,CASGLLKKDTHEQYF,TGTGCTAGTGGTTTGCTAAAAAAGGACACCCACGAGCAGTACTTC
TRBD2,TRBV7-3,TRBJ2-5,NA,CASSFGGGETQYF,TGTGCCAGCAGCTTTGGCGGGGGAGAGACCCAGTACTTC
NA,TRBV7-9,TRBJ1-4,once,CASSSNGRVREKLFF,TGTGCCAGCAGCTCGAATGGGAGGGTCCGTGAAAAACTGTTTTTT
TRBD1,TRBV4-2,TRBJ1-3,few,CASSQESHRGNSGNTIYF,TGTGCCAGCAGCCAAGAATCCCACAGGGGCAACTCTGGAAACACCATATATTTT
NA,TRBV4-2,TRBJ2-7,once,CASSQEAVNSYEQYF,TGTGCCAGCAGCCAAGAGGCTGTCAACTCCTACGAGCAGTACTTC
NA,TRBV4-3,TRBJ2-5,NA,CASSQDRGETQYF,TGCGCCAGCAGCCAAGATCGGGGGGAGACCCAGTACTTC
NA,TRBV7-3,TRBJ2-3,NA,CASSRRGGTDTQYF,TGTGCCAGCAGCCGGAGAGGTGGCACAGATACGCAGTATTTT
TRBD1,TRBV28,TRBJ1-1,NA,CASSTTGGTAEAFF,TGTGCCAGCAGTACAACAGGGGGCACGGCTGAAGCTTTCTTT
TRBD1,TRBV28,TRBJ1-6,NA,CASSSPGQGNSPLHF,TGTGCCAGCAGTTCCCCGGGACAGGGGAATTCACCCCTCCACTTT
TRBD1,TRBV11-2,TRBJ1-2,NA,CATRGLRFSNYGYTF,TGTGCCACGAGGGGGCTCAGGTTTTCTAACTATGGCTACACCTTC
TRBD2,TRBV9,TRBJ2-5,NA,CASSGSGQETQYF,TGTGCCAGCAGCGGTAGCGGGCAAGAGACCCAGTACTTC
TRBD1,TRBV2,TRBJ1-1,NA,CASSAGQTFTEAFF,TGTGCCAGCAGCGCGGGACAGACATTCACTGAAGCTTTCTTT
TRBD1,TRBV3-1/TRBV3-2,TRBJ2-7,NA,CASSQRQGSSEQYF,TGTGCCAGCAGCCAGCGACAGGGATCGAGCGAGCAGTACTTC
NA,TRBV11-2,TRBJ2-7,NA,CASSLDRDVPYEQYF,TGTGCCAGCAGCTTAGATCGGGATGTCCCATACGAGCAGTACTTC
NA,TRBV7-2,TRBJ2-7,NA,CASSLRRGYEQYF,TGTGCCAGCAGCTTAAGGCGGGGCTACGAGCAGTACTTC
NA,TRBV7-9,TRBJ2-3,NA,CASSLGHPSTDTQYF,TGTGCCAGCAGCCTGGGACACCCTAGCACAGATACGCAGTATTTT
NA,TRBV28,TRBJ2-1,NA,CASVPGDRYNEQFF,TGTGCCAGTGTCCCAGGGGACCGTTACAATGAGCAGTTCTTC
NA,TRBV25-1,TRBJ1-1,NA,CASSESGGNTEAFF,TGTGCCAGCAGTGAATCCGGCGGGAACACTGAAGCTTTCTTT
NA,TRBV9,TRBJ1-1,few,CASSQERGTEAFF,TGTGCCAGCAGCCAGGAACGGGGCACTGAAGCTTTCTTT
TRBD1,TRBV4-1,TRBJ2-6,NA,CASGQSGQGAKPGANVLTF,TGCGCCAGCGGACAATCGGGACAGGGGGCGAAGCCTGGGGCCAACGTCCTGACTTTC
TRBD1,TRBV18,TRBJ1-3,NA,CASSPISGQISGNTIYF,TGTGCCAGCTCACCTATCTCGGGACAGATCTCTGGAAACACCATATATTTT
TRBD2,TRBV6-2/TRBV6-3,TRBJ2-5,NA,CASSLLAGGPQGETQYF,TGTGCCAGCAGTCTTTTAGCGGGAGGGCCTCAGGGAGAGACCCAGTACTTC
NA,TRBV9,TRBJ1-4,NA,CASSVEDTRSNEKLFF,TGTGCCAGCAGCGTAGAGGACACTCGAAGCAATGAAAAACTGTTTTTT
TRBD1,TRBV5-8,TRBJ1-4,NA,CASSRGIRRGQSNEKLFF,TGTGCCAGCAGCCGCGGGATAAGACGGGGACAGAGTAATGAAAAACTGTTTTTT
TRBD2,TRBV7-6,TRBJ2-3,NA,CASSSGLAGEFTDTQYF,TGTGCCAGCAGCTCGGGGTTAGCGGGGGAATTCACAGATACGCAGTATTTT
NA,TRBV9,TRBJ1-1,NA,CASSVGDSNTEAFF,TGTGCCAGCAGCGTAGGGGACTCGAACACTGAAGCTTTCTTT
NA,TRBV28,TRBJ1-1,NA,CASSIRGLNTEAFF,TGTGCCAGCAGTATCAGGGGTCTGAACACTGAAGCTTTCTTT
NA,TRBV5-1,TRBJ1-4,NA,CASSLAPTGQEKLFF,TGCGCCAGCAGCTTGGCCCCCACAGGGCAGGAAAAACTGTTTTTT
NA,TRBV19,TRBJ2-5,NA,CASSIATWETQYF,TGTGCCAGTAGTATCGCTACTTGGGAGACCCAGTACTTC
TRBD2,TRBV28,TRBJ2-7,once,CASSLGLADYEQYF,TGTGCCAGCAGTCTAGGACTAGCAGACTACGAGCAGTACTTC
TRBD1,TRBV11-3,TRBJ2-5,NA,CASSLAGTDKETQYF,TGTGCCAGCAGCTTAGCCGGGACAGACAAAGAGACCCAGTACTTC
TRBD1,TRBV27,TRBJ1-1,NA,CASSRAPGQAYLKAFF,TGTGCCAGCAGCCGCGCCCCCGGACAGGCATATCTTAAAGCTTTCTTT
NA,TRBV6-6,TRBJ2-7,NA,CASSPSLMASYEQYF,TGTGCCAGCAGCCCCAGTTTAATGGCATCCTACGAGCAGTACTTC
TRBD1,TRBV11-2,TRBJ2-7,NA,CASSVTGGLSYEQYF,TGTGCCAGCAGCGTAACAGGGGGCTTAAGCTACGAGCAGTACTTC
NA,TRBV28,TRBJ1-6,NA,CASSVVNSPLHF,TGTGCCAGCAGTGTAGTGAATTCACCCCTCCACTTT
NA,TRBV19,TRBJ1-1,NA,CASTEQWQGNTEAFF,TGTGCCAGTACTGAGCAGTGGCAGGGAAACACTGAAGCTTTCTTT
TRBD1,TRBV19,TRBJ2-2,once,CASRDRARSVTGELFF,TGTGCCAGCCGGGACAGGGCCCGCTCTGTCACCGGGGAGCTGTTTTTT